Below, one T cell receptor (beta chain) is given with its context. This entry comes from a study of shared T cell receptors in the human thymus. V trimming: 1 base; J trimming: 4 bases; junction bases outside the gene matches: 11. Germline lookup yields CDR1 MNHNS and CDR2 SASEGT. The CDR3 has 20 amino acids. Sequencing was performed with immunoSEQ multiplex PCR; in TCRdb, only in-frame clones are kept and a portion is missing. The sample carries hundreds of thousands of clones, about 89% recorded once. These same records also appear under a second study, on human thymus T cells. From that study: Donor material was obtained from healthy Finnish infants undergoing corrective surgery for congenital heart defects. In corrective heart surgery, resections were taken, and these provided the thymus tissue. It looked as if thymic and blood repertoires used V and J genes in a biased way. Reports from related research described highly overlapping thymic repertoires among unrelated individuals.

The sequencing sample was made of thymocytes. V gene TRBV6-1 combines with J gene TRBJ1-6; 12 bases line up with TRBD1. This receptor was obtained from a boy in the first two years of life with a congenital heart defect. CDR3 region: CASSEGVGQGARPYNSPLHF. CDR3 coding DNA: TGTGCCAGCAGTGAAGGGGTGGGACAGGGGGCGCGGCCGTATAATTCACCCCTCCACTTT.